Below are 8 T cell receptor beta chains sequenced from a single sample in a study of T-cell memory formation after mild COVID-19. TCRdb redid the calling of the 5' RACE reads with MiXCR, one entry per CDR3 protein. The data hold roughly 450,000 distinct CDR3 sequences, with 18% observed a single time. The sequencing input was PBMCs or a T cell subset sorted from them (not recorded which). All receptors come from a young man who had mild COVID-19 (a few samples of this study predate the infection). Cell type and time point are not known.

Details on this clonotype: A much larger clone is a single base away; this may be a read error. The V and J genes are TRBV7-2 and TRBJ2-1; D not certain. Trimming cost V 4 bases and J 9 bases, with 10 bases left between them. Germline CDR1 reads SGHTA; CDR2 reads FQGNSA. This CDR3 has 12 residues. CDR3 DNA: TGTGCCAGCAGCTACTATCGCGGTGAGCAGTTCTTC. Residues: CASSYYRGEQFF.

The chain is built from TRBV12-3 or TRBV12-4 and TRBJ1-1; D ambiguous. CDR3 length: 11 amino acids. The V end lost 2 bases, the J end lost 7 bases, and 5 bases lay between the germline ends. The CDR3, as DNA: TGTGCCAGCAGTTTAACAAATGAAGCTTTCTTT. Residues: CASSLTNEAFF.

This chain joins TRBV20-1 and TRBJ1-1; D is uncertain. V was pared by 4 bases and J by 4 bases, with 10 bases between. CDR3 length: 12 amino acids. Germline CDR1 is DFQATT and CDR2 is SNEGSKA (reference sequence). The CDR3 DNA reads as TGCAGTGCTACCCCCCGGTTCACTGAAGCTTTCTTT. Encoded protein: CSATPRFTEAFF.

The chain combines TRBV3-1 with TRBJ2-7; weak D call: TRBD1 (5 bases). CDR1 and CDR2 (germline): LGHDT, YNNKEL (reference sequence). V gave up 5 bases and J gave up 2 bases, with 22 bases separating them. CDR3 size: 17 residues. The CDR3 loop reads CASSEVPEGHKTYEQYV. For the CDR3, the DNA is TGTGCCAGCAGCGAAGTCCCCGAAGGACACAAGACCTACGAGCAGTACGTC.

The J gene is TRBJ2-1, the V gene TRBV15, with 8 bases lining up with TRBD2. Losses at the gene ends were 6 bases for V and 1 base for J; bases not matched to a gene: 8. The CDR3 contains 16 residues. Germline V gene data show CDR1 as LNHNV and CDR2 as YYDKDF (reference sequence). CDR3 nucleotides: TGTGCCACCAGGTCGAAGCGGGGGAGTTCCTACAATGAGCAGTTCTTC. It yields the protein CATRSKRGSSYNEQFF. Full variable domain (missing parts from reference TRBV15 and TRBJ2-1): DAMVIQNPRYQVTQFGKPVTLSCSQTLNHNVMYWYQQKSSQAPKLLFHYYDKDFNNEADTPDNFQSRRPNTSFCFLDIRSPGLGDTAMYLCATRSKRGSSYNEQFFGPGTRLTVL.

This chain joins TRBV7-9 and TRBJ1-2; D is unresolved. Deletions cut 3 bases from V and 6 bases from J, with 11 bases between. CDR3 length: 13 residues. Germline V gene data show CDR1 as SEHNR and CDR2 as FQNEAQ (reference sequence). CDR3 coding DNA: TGTGCCAGCAGCTTGCCGTCCGGAGATGGCTACACCTTC. Translation: CASSLPSGDGYTF. Full variable domain (rest looked up from reference TRBV7-9 and TRBJ1-2): DTGVSQNPRHKITKRGQNVTFRCDPISEHNRLYWYRQTLGQGPEFLTYFQNEAQLEKSRLLSDRFSAERPKGSFSTLEIQRTEQGDSAMYLCASSLPSGDGYTFGSGTRLTVV.

This clonotype was detected ten times or more. Written as DNA, the CDR3 is TGCAGTGCTAGAGGGAGCGGGGCGTACAATGAGCAGTTCTTC. Translated: CSARGSGAYNEQFF. V usage is TRBV20-1 and J usage is TRBJ2-1; 7 bases match TRBD2. The V segment lost 1 base and the J segment 4 bases; nucleotides outside the gene matches: 4. The germline CDR1 and CDR2 sequences are DFQATT and SNEGSKA (reference sequence). This CDR3 spans 14 amino acids.

The chain couples TRBV19 to TRBJ1-2, with TRBD1 matching 9 bases. Germline V gene sequence: CDR1 LNHDA, CDR2 SQIVND (reference sequence). The CDR3 contains 16 residues. V was clipped by 2 bases and J by 6 bases; unmatched bases: 10. Here the CDR3 reads CASSIQGPGQGDGYTF. As DNA, the CDR3 is TGTGCCAGTAGTATACAAGGACCGGGACAGGGAGATGGCTACACCTTC.